This passage covers 20 T cell receptor beta chains from one sample sequenced in a study of shared clonotypes between healthy human individuals (dated by TCRdb to about 2020). Libraries came from the immunoSEQ multiplex PCR assay. Drawn from immuneACCESS, this table holds only the in-frame rearrangements with V and J called that TCRdb kept. Clones are partly lost; checked studies trace under half to an unresolved V gene and leave the rest unexplained. The sample data list over a million clones, and roughly 96% of these were observed just once. The top ten hold roughly 1.2% of the sample. Material for sequencing was naive CD4+ T cells sorted from blood. The sample's cell subset or site, from its label and the paper: CD45RA+ positively selected. The receptors were gathered from a man aged 25 to 40 in good health.

The chain joins TRBV7-2 to TRBJ2-5, with D perhaps TRBD1 or TRBD2 (5 bases each). The CDR3 is made up of 14 amino acids. The germline V gene has CDR1 SGHTA and CDR2 FQGNSA. Trimming removed 4 bases from V and 7 bases from J, with 16 bases in between. This CDR3 reads CASSSEPSGGTQYF. The CDR3, as DNA: TGTGCCAGCAGCTCAGAACCGAGTGGGGGGACCCAGTACTTC.

This chain links TRBV6-1 with TRBJ1-5, with 7 positions matching TRBD1. V lost 6 bases to trimming and J lost 2 bases; unmatched junction nucleotides: 4. Germline CDR1 is MNHNS and CDR2 is SASEGT. The CDR3 runs 14 residues. This CDR3 is CASRNTGGNQPQHF. DNA of the CDR3: TGTGCCAGCAGGAACACAGGGGGCAATCAGCCCCAGCATTTT.

The V gene is TRBV6-5, the J gene TRBJ1-5; perhaps TRBD1 as D (6 bases). The CDR3 has 15 amino acids. CDR1 and CDR2 from the germline V gene are MNHEY and SVGAGI. Trimming left V 6 bases short and J 7 bases short, with 19 bases between. CDR3 residues: CASSRIGGMAQPQHF. The CDR3 coding sequence is TGTGCCAGCAGCCGAATAGGGGGTATGGCCCAGCCCCAGCATTTT.

Notes on this clone: Other DNA sequences from this sample encode an identical CDR3 as well. The chain links TRBV19 to TRBJ2-3; D ambiguous. V shed 3 bases and J shed 4 bases, with 8 bases lying between them. Germline CDR1 and CDR2: LNHDA and SQIVND (reference sequence). The CDR3 extends over 13 amino acids. The CDR3 region is CASSIVGADTQYF. Written as DNA, the CDR3 is TGTGCCAGTAGTATCGTTGGGGCAGATACGCAGTATTTT.

The chain carries TRBV19 and TRBJ2-7; possibly TRBD2 for D (6 bases). This CDR3 has 13 residues. V shed 11 bases and J shed 3 bases, with 17 bases lying between them. CDR1 and CDR2 from the germline V gene are LNHDA and SQIVND (reference sequence). The CDR3 nucleotides are TGTGCCCTCAATCCGGGACTCCACTACGAGCAGTACTTC. This codes for CALNPGLHYEQYF.

The chain carries TRBV28 and TRBJ1-4; maybe TRBD1 (6 bases). Between the trimmed V and J ends, which lost 10 bases and 5 bases, there was a span of 11 bases. This CDR3 is 12 amino acids long. Germline V gene lookup returns CDR1 MDHEN and CDR2 SYDVKM. The CDR3 region is CAISGANEKLFF. CDR3 bases: TGTGCCATCTCAGGGGCGAATGAAAAACTGTTTTTT.

This clone is a singleton in its sample. This chain links TRBV6-1 with TRBJ2-2, with a tentative D call TRBD1 (6 bases). Trimming shortened V by 2 bases and J by 4 bases, and 20 bases separated the two germline ends. There are 18 residues in the CDR3. CDR1 is MNHNS, CDR2 SASEGT, per germline. The CDR3 loop is CASSEHLMGAQGTGELFF. In nucleotides, the CDR3 is TGTGCCAGCAGTGAACATTTAATGGGGGCTCAAGGCACCGGGGAGCTGTTTTTT.

To note about this clone: Other DNA sequences from this sample encode an identical CDR3 as well. The chain carries TRBV5-4 and TRBJ2-5; the D gene is possibly TRBD2 (6 bases). Trimming stripped 5 bases from V and 2 bases from J, with 25 bases between. Germline CDR1 SGHNT, CDR2 YYREEE (reference sequence). CDR3 length: 18 amino acids. As DNA, the CDR3 is TGTGCCAGCAGTCATCCCGGCGGGATGGGGACGAGACAAGAGACCCAGTACTTC. As protein: CASSHPGGMGTRQETQYF.

The chain joins TRBV5-5 to TRBJ1-4, with a possible D match to TRBD1 (5 bases). CDR1 is SGHKS and CDR2 is YYEKEE in the germline V gene (reference sequence). The V and J ends lost 4 bases and 5 bases respectively, with 15 bases between them. The CDR3 consists of 15 residues. CDR3 coding DNA: TGTGCCAGCAGCGTGGCACGGGGGGGAAATGAAAAACTGTTTTTT. Translation gives CASSVARGGNEKLFF.

The chain is built from TRBV5-1 and TRBJ2-7; 7 bases are a match to TRBD1. Germline V gives CDR1 SGHRS, CDR2 YFSETQ. The CDR3 consists of 14 residues. Trimming removed 4 bases from V and 4 bases from J; junction bases left unmatched: 8. CDR3 sequence reads: CASSGTAGAYEQYF. The CDR3 DNA is TGCGCCAGCAGCGGGACAGCTGGGGCATACGAGCAGTACTTC.

The gene calls are TRBV6-5 and TRBJ2-1; D assignment may be TRBD1 or TRBD2 (6 bases each). The CDR3 has 15 amino acids. The germline V and J ends were trimmed by 2 bases and 5 bases, with 13 bases remaining between them. Germline CDR1 and CDR2: MNHEY and SVGAGI. CDR3 DNA sequence: TGTGCCAGCAGTTACCTGGGGGGCGCCGACAATGAGCAGTTCTTC. Translation gives CASSYLGGADNEQFF.

Regarding this clone: Other DNA sequences from this sample encode an identical CDR3 as well. This chain joins TRBV5-5 and TRBJ2-7; D may be TRBD1 (5 bases). CDR1 SGHKS and CDR2 YYEKEE come from the germline V gene (reference sequence). V lost 4 bases and J 4 bases, leaving 9 bases between the germline ends. This CDR3 contains 12 residues. The CDR3 DNA is TGTGCCAGCAGCCTAACAGGATACGAGCAGTACTTC. Translation gives CASSLTGYEQYF.

The chain joins TRBV7-3 to TRBJ2-1; D perhaps matches TRBD2 (6 bases). The CDR3 is 15 amino acids. Germline values: CDR1 SGHTA, CDR2 FQGTGA. V lost 1 base to trimming and J lost 5 bases, with 12 bases between them. The CDR3 bases are TGTGCCAGCAGCTTAATAGGAGGGCCTAACAATGAGCAGTTCTTC. It is translated as CASSLIGGPNNEQFF.

This chain joins TRBV28 and TRBJ2-3; 10 nucleotides align to TRBD2. V shed 5 bases, J shed 4 bases, and the junction held 12 bases outside the gene matches. The CDR3 has 17 residues. Germline V gene data show CDR1 as MDHEN and CDR2 as SYDVKM. The CDR3 sequence: CASSGKSQREGADTQYF. As DNA, the CDR3 is TGTGCCAGCAGTGGGAAAAGTCAGCGGGAGGGGGCAGATACGCAGTATTTT.

The table lists this clone with a count of one. V usage is TRBV12-5 and J usage is TRBJ2-1; 9 nucleotides match TRBD1. The germline gives CDR1 LGHNT, CDR2 FRNRAP. This CDR3 is 13 amino acids long. The V segment lost 5 bases and the J segment 8 bases; nucleotides outside the gene matches: 4. In DNA form, the CDR3 reads TGTGCTAGTGGTACAGGGGGCCCCTATGAGCAGTTCTTC. Its protein is CASGTGGPYEQFF.

The rearrangement uses TRBV5-5 and TRBJ2-3, with D possibly called TRBD1 or TRBD2 (5 bases each). V lost 3 bases to trimming and J lost 1 base, with 9 bases between them. Germline CDR1 and CDR2: SGHKS and YYEKEE (reference sequence). The CDR3 consists of 14 residues. The CDR3, as DNA: TGTGCCAGCAGCTGGGGGTCGGGCACAGATACGCAGTATTTT. Translating it yields CASSWGSGTDTQYF.

This chain uses TRBV6-1 with TRBJ1-3; D remains unclear. Trimming took 0 bases from V and 0 from J, leaving 9 bases between them. In germline, CDR1 is MNHNS, CDR2 SASEGT. This CDR3 has 16 residues. As DNA, the CDR3 is TGTGCCAGCAGTGAAGCGGCACGGATCTCTGGAAACACCATATATTTT. Translated, it gives CASSEAARISGNTIYF.

The V call is TRBV27, the J call TRBJ2-2, with 8 bases aligning to TRBD1. Germline CDR1 and CDR2: MNHEY and SMNVEV (reference sequence). Trimming took 6 bases from V and 4 from J; bases not matched to a gene: 10. The CDR3 runs to 16 residues. The CDR3 protein is CASSHRQGLFTGELFF. The DNA of the CDR3 is TGTGCCAGCAGCCATCGACAGGGGCTTTTCACCGGGGAGCTGTTTTTT.

The chain links TRBV29-1 to TRBJ2-3; D ambiguous. This CDR3 comprises 12 residues. V gave up 6 bases and J gave up 4 bases, with 11 bases separating them. Looked up from germline, CDR1 is SQVTM and CDR2 is ANQGSEA. CDR3 region: CSVQDFSDTQYF. As DNA, the CDR3 is TGCAGCGTCCAGGATTTTTCAGATACGCAGTATTTT.

The chain's CDR3 is CASSLEGTIAKNIQYF. CDR3 nucleotides: TGTGCCAGCAGCTTAGAAGGGACTATAGCCAAAAACATTCAGTACTTC. The chain has TRBV7-2 and TRBJ2-4; 7 nucleotides match TRBD2. Germline assignment: CDR1 SGHTA and CDR2 FQGNSA. The CDR3 runs to 16 residues. The ends lost 1 base at V and 0 bases at J; junction bases unmatched: 3. Full variable domain (remainder filled in from reference TRBV7-2 and TRBJ2-4): GAGVSQSPSNKVTEKGKDVELRCDPISGHTALYWYRQSLGQGLEFLIYFQGNSAPDKSGLPSDRFSAERTGGSVSTLTIQRTQQEDSAVYLCASSLEGTIAKNIQYFGAGTRLSVL.